This TCR beta chain emerged from a study of blood T cell repertoires in COVID-19. As originally analysed: Counts of nucleated cells, estimated from reference gene primer amplification, were obtained. Only in-frame clones appear in the TCRdb table, and some are missing; sequencing was by immunoSEQ multiplex PCR. V and J calls and clone size are as listed in that table; D and trimming were resolved from the DNA. The profile shows about 310,000 clones, roughly 84% of them singletons. Regarding this clone: The sample carries other DNA sequences with the same CDR3.

Germline CDR1 reads SGHTA; CDR2 reads FQGTGA. The V segment lost 5 bases and the J segment 7 bases; nucleotides outside the gene matches: 4. This CDR3 spans 13 amino acids. The TCR was taken from a man aged 50-59 years with active or convalescent COVID-19. The V call is TRBV7-3, the J call TRBJ1-2; TRBD1 aligns across 10 bases. Specimen: peripheral blood. The CDR3 bases are TGTGCCAGCAGCCTCGGGACAGGGGTTGGCTACACCTTC. This gives the protein CASSLGTGVGYTF.